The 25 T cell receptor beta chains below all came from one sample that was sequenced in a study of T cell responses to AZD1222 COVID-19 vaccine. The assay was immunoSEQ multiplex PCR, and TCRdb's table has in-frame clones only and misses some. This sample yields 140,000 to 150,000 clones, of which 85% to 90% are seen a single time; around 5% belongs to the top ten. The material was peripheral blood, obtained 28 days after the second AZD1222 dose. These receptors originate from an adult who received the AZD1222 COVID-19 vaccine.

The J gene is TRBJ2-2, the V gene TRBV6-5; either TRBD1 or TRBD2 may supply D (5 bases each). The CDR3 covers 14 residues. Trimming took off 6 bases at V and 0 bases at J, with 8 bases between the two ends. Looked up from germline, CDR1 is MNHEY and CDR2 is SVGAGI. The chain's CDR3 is CASRGDPNTGELFF. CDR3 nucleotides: TGTGCCAGCAGGGGGGACCCGAACACCGGGGAGCTGTTTTTT.

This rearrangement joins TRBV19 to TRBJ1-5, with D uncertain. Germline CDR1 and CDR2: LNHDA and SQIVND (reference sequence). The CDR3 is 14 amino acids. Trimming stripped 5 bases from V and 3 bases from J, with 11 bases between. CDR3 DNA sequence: TGTGCCAGTAGTCCCCGGGAATTCAATCAGCCCCAGCATTTT. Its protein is CASSPREFNQPQHF.

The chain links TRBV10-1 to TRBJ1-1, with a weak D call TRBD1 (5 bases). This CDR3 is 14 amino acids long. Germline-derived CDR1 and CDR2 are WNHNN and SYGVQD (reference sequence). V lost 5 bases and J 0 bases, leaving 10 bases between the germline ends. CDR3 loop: CASSQGVVNTEAFF. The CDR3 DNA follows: TGCGCCAGCAGTCAAGGGGTTGTGAACACTGAAGCTTTCTTT.

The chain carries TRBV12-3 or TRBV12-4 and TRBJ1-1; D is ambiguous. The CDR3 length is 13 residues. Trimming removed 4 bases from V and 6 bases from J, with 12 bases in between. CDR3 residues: CASSSGPGAEAFF. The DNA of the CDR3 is TGTGCCAGCAGTTCGGGCCCGGGCGCTGAAGCTTTCTTT.

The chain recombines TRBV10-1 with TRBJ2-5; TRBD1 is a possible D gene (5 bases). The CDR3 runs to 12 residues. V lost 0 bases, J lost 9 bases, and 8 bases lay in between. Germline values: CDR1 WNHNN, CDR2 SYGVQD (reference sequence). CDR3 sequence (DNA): TGCGCCAGCAGTGAGTCCTCCAGGGCCCAGTACTTC. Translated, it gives CASSESSRAQYF.

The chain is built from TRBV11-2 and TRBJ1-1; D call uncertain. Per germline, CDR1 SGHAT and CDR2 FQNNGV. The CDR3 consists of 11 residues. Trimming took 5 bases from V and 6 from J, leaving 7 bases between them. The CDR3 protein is CASSPGAEAFF. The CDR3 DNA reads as TGTGCCAGCAGCCCGGGTGCTGAAGCTTTCTTT.

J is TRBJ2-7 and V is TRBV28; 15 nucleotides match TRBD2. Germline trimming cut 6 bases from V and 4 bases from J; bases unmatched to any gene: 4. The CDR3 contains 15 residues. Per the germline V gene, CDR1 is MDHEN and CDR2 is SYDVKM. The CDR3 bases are TGTGCCAGCAGGTCCGGGACTAGCGGGGGGTACGAGCAGTACTTC. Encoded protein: CASRSGTSGGYEQYF.

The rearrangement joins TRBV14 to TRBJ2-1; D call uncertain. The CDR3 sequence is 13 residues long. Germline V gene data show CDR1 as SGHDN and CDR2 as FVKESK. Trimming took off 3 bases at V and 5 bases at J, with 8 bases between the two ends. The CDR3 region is CASSQGQNNEQFF. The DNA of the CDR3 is TGTGCCAGCAGCCAGGGTCAGAACAATGAGCAGTTCTTC.

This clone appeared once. The CDR3 reads CASSLRSGGNQPQHF. In DNA, the CDR3 is TGTGCCAGCAGTTTGAGGTCAGGGGGCAATCAGCCCCAGCATTTT. The rearrangement joins TRBV27 to TRBJ1-5, with D maybe TRBD1 (6 bases). The length of the CDR3 is 15 residues. The V gene lost 3 bases and the J gene lost 2 bases, with 11 bases spanning the gap. Germline CDR1 reads MNHEY; CDR2 reads SMNVEV (reference sequence).

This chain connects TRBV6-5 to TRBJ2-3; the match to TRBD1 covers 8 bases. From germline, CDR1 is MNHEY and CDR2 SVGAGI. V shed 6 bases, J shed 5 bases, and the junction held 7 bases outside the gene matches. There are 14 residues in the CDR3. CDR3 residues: CASRRTGSKDTQYF. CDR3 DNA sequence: TGTGCCAGCAGGAGGACAGGGTCTAAAGATACGCAGTATTTT.

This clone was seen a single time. CDR3 protein: CASSSGRGLVGEKLFF. CDR3 DNA: TGCGCCAGCAGCTCAGGCAGGGGTCTCGTGGGAGAAAAACTGTTTTTT. V is TRBV5-1 and J is TRBJ1-4, with a possible D match to TRBD1 (6 bases). Deletions cut 3 bases from V and 8 bases from J, with 20 bases between. The CDR3 extends over 16 amino acids. CDR1 is SGHRS, CDR2 YFSETQ, per germline.

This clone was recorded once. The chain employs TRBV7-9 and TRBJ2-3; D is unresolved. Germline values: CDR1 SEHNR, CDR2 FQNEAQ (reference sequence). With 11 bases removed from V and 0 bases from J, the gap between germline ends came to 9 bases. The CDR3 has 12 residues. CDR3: CAGTPSTDTQYF. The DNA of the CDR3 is TGTGCCGGTACACCTAGCACAGATACGCAGTATTTT.

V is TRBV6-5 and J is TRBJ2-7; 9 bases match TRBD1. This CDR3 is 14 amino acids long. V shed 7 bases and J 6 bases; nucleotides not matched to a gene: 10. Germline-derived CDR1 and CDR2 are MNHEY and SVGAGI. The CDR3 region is CASTYGTGTGEQYF. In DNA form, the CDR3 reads TGTGCCAGCACTTATGGGACAGGGACAGGCGAGCAGTACTTC.

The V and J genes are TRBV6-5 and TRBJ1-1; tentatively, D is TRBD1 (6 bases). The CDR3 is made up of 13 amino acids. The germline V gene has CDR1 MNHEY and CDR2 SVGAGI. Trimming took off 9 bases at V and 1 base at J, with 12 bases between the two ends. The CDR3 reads CASSGQRNTEAFF. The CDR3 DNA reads TGTGCCAGTTCGGGACAACGGAACACTGAAGCTTTCTTT.

The CDR3 sequence: CASSSVGANNEQFF. The CDR3 region has the DNA TGTGCCAGCAGTTCAGTGGGGGCTAACAATGAGCAGTTCTTC. V is TRBV7-8 and J is TRBJ2-1; TRBD1 might be the D (6 bases). This CDR3 has 14 amino acids. V was pared by 6 bases and J by 5 bases, with 14 bases between. Germline CDR1 SGHVS, CDR2 FQNEAQ.

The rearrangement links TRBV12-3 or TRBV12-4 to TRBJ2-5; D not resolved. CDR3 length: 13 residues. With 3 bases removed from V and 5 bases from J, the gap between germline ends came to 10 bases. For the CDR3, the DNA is TGTGCCAGCAGTTTCCACACGGCGGAGACCCAGTACTTC. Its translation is CASSFHTAETQYF.

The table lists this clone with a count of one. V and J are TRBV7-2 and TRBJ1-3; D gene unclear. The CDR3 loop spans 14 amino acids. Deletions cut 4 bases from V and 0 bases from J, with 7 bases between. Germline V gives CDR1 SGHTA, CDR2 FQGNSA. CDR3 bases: TGTGCCAGCAGCTCCGCAATCTCTGGAAACACCATATATTTT. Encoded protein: CASSSAISGNTIYF.

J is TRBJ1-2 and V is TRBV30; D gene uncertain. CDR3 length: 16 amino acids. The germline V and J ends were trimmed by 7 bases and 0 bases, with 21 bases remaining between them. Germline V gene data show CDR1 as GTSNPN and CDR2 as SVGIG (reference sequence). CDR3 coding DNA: TGTGCCTCACCCCAGTCCCCGGCGGCAACTAACTATGGCTACACCTTC. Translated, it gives CASPQSPAATNYGYTF.

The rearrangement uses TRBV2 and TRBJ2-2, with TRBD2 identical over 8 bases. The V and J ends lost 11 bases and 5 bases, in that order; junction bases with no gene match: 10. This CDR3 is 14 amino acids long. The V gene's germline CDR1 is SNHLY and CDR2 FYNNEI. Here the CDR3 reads CARGGAGETGELFF. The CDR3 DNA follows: TGTGCCCGGGGTGGAGCGGGAGAAACCGGGGAGCTGTTTTTT.

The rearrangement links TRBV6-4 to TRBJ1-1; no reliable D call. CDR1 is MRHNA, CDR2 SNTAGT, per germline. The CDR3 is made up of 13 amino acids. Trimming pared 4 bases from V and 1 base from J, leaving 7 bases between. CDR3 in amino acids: CASSATENTEAFF. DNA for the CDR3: TGTGCCAGCAGTGCCACAGAGAACACTGAAGCTTTCTTT.

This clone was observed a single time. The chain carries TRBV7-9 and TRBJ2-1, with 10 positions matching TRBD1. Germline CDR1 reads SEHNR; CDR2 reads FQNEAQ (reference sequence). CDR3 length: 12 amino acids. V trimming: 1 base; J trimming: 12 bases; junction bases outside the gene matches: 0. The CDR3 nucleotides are TGTGCCAGCAGCTTAGGGACAGGGGGGCAGTTCTTC. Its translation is CASSLGTGGQFF.

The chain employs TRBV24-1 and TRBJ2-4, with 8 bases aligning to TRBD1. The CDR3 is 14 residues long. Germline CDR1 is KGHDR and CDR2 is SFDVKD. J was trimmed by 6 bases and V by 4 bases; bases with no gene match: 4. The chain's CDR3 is CATSDVDRGNIQYF. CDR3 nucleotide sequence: TGTGCCACCAGTGACGTTGACAGGGGAAACATTCAGTACTTC.

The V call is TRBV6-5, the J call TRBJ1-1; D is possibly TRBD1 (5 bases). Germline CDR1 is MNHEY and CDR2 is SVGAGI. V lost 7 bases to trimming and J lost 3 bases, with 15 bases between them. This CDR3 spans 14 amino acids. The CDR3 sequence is CASNIRGRDTEAFF. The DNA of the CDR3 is TGTGCCAGCAACATACGGGGCAGGGACACTGAAGCTTTCTTT.

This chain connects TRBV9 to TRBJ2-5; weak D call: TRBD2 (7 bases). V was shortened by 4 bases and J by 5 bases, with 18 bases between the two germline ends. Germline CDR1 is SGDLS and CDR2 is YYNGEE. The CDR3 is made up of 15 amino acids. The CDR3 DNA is TGTGCCAGCAGCCCCGTCTCGGGGGGCGCGGAGACCCAGTACTTC. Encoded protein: CASSPVSGGAETQYF.

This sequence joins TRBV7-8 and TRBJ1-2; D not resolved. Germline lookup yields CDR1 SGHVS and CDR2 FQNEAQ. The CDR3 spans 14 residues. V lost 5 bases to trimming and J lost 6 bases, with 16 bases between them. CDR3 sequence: CASSTSERADGYTF. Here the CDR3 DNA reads TGTGCCAGCAGCACCTCCGAGAGGGCAGATGGCTACACCTTC. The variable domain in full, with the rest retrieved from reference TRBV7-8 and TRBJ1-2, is GAGVSQSPRYKVAKRGQDVALRCDPISGHVSLFWYQQALGQGPEFLTYFQNEAQLDKSGLPSDRFFAERPEGSVSTLKIQRTQQEDSAVYLCASSTSERADGYTFGSGTRLTVV.